The 21 T cell receptor beta chains in this list originate from one sample, sequenced in a study of vaccination effects on CD4 cells after COVID-19 (dated by TCRdb to between 2021 and 2024). Receptors were amplified or captured by the immunoSEQ multiplex PCR assay. TCRdb took this table from immuneACCESS and kept in-frame rearrangements with V and J called. Such tables lack part of the clones; where checked against another copy, unresolved V genes explain under half of the gap, and the rest is unexplained. The sample profile shows 55,000 to 80,000 clones; 80% of them were found once. 10% to 15% of the sample lies in the top ten. In the ViraFEST assay, PBMC were stimulated with viral peptide pools, and antigen-specific CD4+ T cell clonotypes were then identified by expansion using TCR sequencing. After approximately eleven days of culture, CD4+ T cells were isolated with the EasySep CD4+ T cell isolation kit. Healthy vaccine recipients had no prior SARS-CoV-2 infection, confirmed by negative nucleocapsid antibodies before and after vaccination.

The antigens of these receptors remain unknown. The material sequenced was CD4+ T cells from PBMCs cultured with SARS-CoV-2 spike peptides, taken before COVID-19 vaccination. What this sample's cell subset or site label stands for: SARS-CoV-2 spike overlapping peptide pool stimulation. The receptors stem from a human donor who received a COVID-19 vaccine.

The rearrangement links TRBV5-1 to TRBJ1-4, with unresolved D. Trimming cost V 3 bases and J 4 bases, with 10 bases left between them. The CDR3 is made up of 14 amino acids. Germline V gene sequence: CDR1 SGHRS, CDR2 YFSETQ. CDR3 in amino acids: CASSSNIGNEKLFF. The DNA of the CDR3 is TGCGCCAGCAGCTCCAACATTGGTAATGAAAAACTGTTTTTT.

The chain employs TRBV27 and TRBJ2-2, with TRBD1 matching over 9 bases. The CDR3 loop spans 14 amino acids. The V segment lost 8 bases and the J segment 5 bases; nucleotides outside the gene matches: 6. Germline values: CDR1 MNHEY, CDR2 SMNVEV (reference sequence). This CDR3 is CASQTGGRTGELFF. CDR3 coding DNA: TGTGCCAGCCAGACAGGGGGGAGGACCGGGGAGCTGTTTTTT.

The rearrangement joins TRBV11-3 to TRBJ1-4; D unresolved. V lost 3 bases, J lost 3 bases, and 14 bases lay in between. Germline CDR1 reads SGHNT; CDR2 reads YENEEA. The CDR3 contains 16 residues. The CDR3 region is CASSFRKGSANEKLFF. The CDR3 nucleotides read TGTGCCAGCAGCTTCCGTAAAGGGTCAGCTAATGAAAAACTGTTTTTT. The entire variable domain, with the rest obtained from reference TRBV11-3 and TRBJ1-4, is as follows: EAGVVQSPRYKIIEKKQPVAFWCNPISGHNTLYWYLQNLGQGPELLIRYENEEAVDDSQLPKDRFSAERLKGVDSTLKIQPAELGDSAVYLCASSFRKGSANEKLFFGSGTQLSVL.

This clone was seen a few times. The chain is built from TRBV9 and TRBJ2-5; D is perhaps TRBD1 (7 bases). V lost 4 bases and J 5 bases, leaving 30 bases between the germline ends. The CDR3 runs to 19 residues. Germline CDR1 and CDR2: SGDLS and YYNGEE. The CDR3 nucleotides read TGTGCCAGCAGCACTCGAAAGACTAGAGGGGACAGACGGTCGGAGACCCAGTACTTC. Translation gives CASSTRKTRGDRRSETQYF.

The V and J genes are TRBV14 and TRBJ2-3, with 13 bases that match TRBD2. V shed 4 bases and J 2 bases; nucleotides not matched to a gene: 6. Germline CDR1 and CDR2: SGHDN and FVKESK. CDR3 length: 17 residues. This chain's CDR3 is CASSPTSGRTNTDTQYF. CDR3 coding DNA: TGTGCCAGCAGCCCGACTAGCGGGAGGACAAACACAGATACGCAGTATTTT.

This clone was recorded once. The V call is TRBV7-2, the J call TRBJ1-4; unclear D gene. Per germline, CDR1 SGHTA and CDR2 FQGNSA. The V end lost 8 bases, the J end lost 0 bases, and 19 bases lay between the germline ends. The CDR3 loop spans 17 amino acids. CDR3 residues: CASARDPLSATNEKLFF. The DNA of the CDR3 is TGTGCCAGCGCCAGAGACCCCCTCAGTGCAACTAATGAAAAACTGTTTTTT.

The chain carries TRBV6-2 or TRBV6-3 and TRBJ2-1; no definite D call. Germline V CDR1 and CDR2: MNHEY, SVGEGT. Trimming left V 5 bases short and J 2 bases short, with 13 bases between. This CDR3 contains 15 residues. This chain's CDR3 is CASSNDAVTYNEQFF. The CDR3, as DNA: TGTGCCAGCAGTAACGACGCAGTTACCTACAATGAGCAGTTCTTC.

The chain links TRBV6-5 to TRBJ1-1; possible D gene TRBD1, 6 bases. The ends were cut back, 10 bases at V and 1 base at J, with 13 bases in the middle. This CDR3 spans 13 amino acids. Germline V lookup: CDR1 MNHEY, CDR2 SVGAGI. The DNA of the CDR3 is TGTGCCACTTACAGGGTGGCGAACACTGAAGCTTTCTTT. This encodes CATYRVANTEAFF.

This chain connects TRBV24-1 to TRBJ1-2; D not resolved. Germline V lookup: CDR1 KGHDR, CDR2 SFDVKD. This CDR3 contains 11 residues. Between the trimmed V and J ends, which lost 5 bases and 5 bases, there was a span of 5 bases. The CDR3 DNA reads as TGTGCCACCAGTGGTGGATATGGCTACACCTTC. This translates into CATSGGYGYTF.

Only a few counts were recorded for this clone. This chain joins TRBV19 and TRBJ2-1; D is undetermined. Trimming removed 6 bases from V and 9 bases from J, with 15 bases in between. The germline V gene encodes CDR1 LNHDA and CDR2 SQIVND (reference sequence). There are 13 residues in the CDR3. CDR3: CASSSTIEGEQFF. CDR3 DNA: TGTGCCAGTAGCTCAACCATCGAAGGTGAGCAGTTCTTC.

This chain connects TRBV6-2 or TRBV6-3 to TRBJ2-1; TRBD2 agrees at 10 bases. J was trimmed by 5 bases and V by 6 bases; bases with no gene match: 13. Germline V gene lookup returns CDR1 MNHEY and CDR2 SVGEGT. The CDR3 sequence is 17 residues long. The CDR3 here is CASSAAYLAGGHNEQFF. As DNA, the CDR3 is TGTGCCAGCAGCGCCGCGTACTTAGCGGGGGGCCACAATGAGCAGTTCTTC.

The chain couples TRBV7-7 to TRBJ1-1, with unresolved D. CDR1 is SSHAT, CDR2 FNYEAQ, per germline (reference sequence). The CDR3 runs 11 residues. V was trimmed by 2 bases and J by 7 bases, leaving 5 bases between them. Here the CDR3 DNA reads TGTGCCAGCAGCTTATGGGATGAAGCTTTCTTT. The encoded protein is CASSLWDEAFF.

The V call is TRBV18, the J call TRBJ1-1, with 7 bases fitting TRBD1. V lost 4 bases to trimming and J lost 6 bases; unmatched junction nucleotides: 8. This CDR3 spans 14 amino acids. Germline lookup yields CDR1 KGHSH and CDR2 LQKENI. This CDR3 reads CASSLKQGRAEAFF. The CDR3, as DNA: TGTGCCAGCTCACTAAAACAGGGGCGGGCTGAAGCTTTCTTT.

This chain links TRBV6-5 with TRBJ2-3, with 8 bases identical to TRBD1. V lost 7 bases to trimming and J lost 3 bases; unmatched junction nucleotides: 9. The germline V gene encodes CDR1 MNHEY and CDR2 SVGAGI. This CDR3 comprises 15 residues. CDR3 region: CASTNGNRGTDTQYF. CDR3 sequence (DNA): TGTGCCAGCACCAACGGGAACAGGGGGACAGATACGCAGTATTTT.

V gene TRBV6-5 combines with J gene TRBJ2-7; TRBD2 aligns across 8 bases. V was clipped by 1 base and J by 6 bases; unmatched bases: 2. Germline CDR1 reads MNHEY; CDR2 reads SVGAGI. The CDR3 consists of 13 residues. The CDR3 bases are TGTGCCAGCAGTTACTTGGCGGGGGGCGAGCAGTACGTC. Its protein is CASSYLAGGEQYV.

V and J are TRBV18 and TRBJ2-5, with D possibly TRBD2 on 5 matching bases. V was clipped by 3 bases and J by 3 bases, with 5 bases between them. The CDR3 consists of 12 residues. The germline V gene has CDR1 KGHSH and CDR2 LQKENI. Here the CDR3 DNA reads TGTGCCAGCTCACCGAGGGAAGAGACCCAGTACTTC. This gives the protein CASSPREETQYF.

The chain couples TRBV7-8 to TRBJ1-1; tentatively, D is TRBD1 (5 bases). CDR3 length: 14 amino acids. V dropped 3 bases and J dropped 1 base, with 9 bases sitting between them. In germline, CDR1 is SGHVS, CDR2 FQNEAQ. The CDR3: CASSFLGQNTEAFF. The CDR3 DNA reads TGTGCCAGCAGCTTCCTAGGACAGAACACTGAAGCTTTCTTT.

This chain links TRBV4-1 with TRBJ2-4; unclear D gene. The CDR3 has 18 amino acids. Germline loops: CDR1 MGHRA, CDR2 YSYEKL. Trimming left V 0 bases short and J 0 bases short, with 15 bases between. The CDR3 region has the DNA TGCGCCAGCAGCCAAGATTCCTACGGTATGCTAGCCAAAAACATTCAGTACTTC. Its translation is CASSQDSYGMLAKNIQYF.

The gene calls are TRBV6-2 or TRBV6-3 and TRBJ2-7; D remains unclear. The germline V gene encodes CDR1 MNHEY and CDR2 SVGEGT. The CDR3 is made up of 14 amino acids. Trimming took off 4 bases at V and 3 bases at J, with 13 bases between the two ends. CDR3 sequence (DNA): TGTGCCAGCAGTTGGAAGGGCGGTGGCTACGAGCAGTACGTC. Translation: CASSWKGGGYEQYV.

The CDR3 spells CASSFFGLAGGLEAGELFF. CDR3 DNA sequence: TGCGCCAGCAGCTTTTTCGGACTAGCGGGGGGTCTAGAGGCCGGGGAGCTGTTTTTT. The chain recombines TRBV5-1 with TRBJ2-2, with 14 bases aligning to TRBD2. V lost 2 bases to trimming and J lost 6 bases; unmatched junction nucleotides: 12. CDR1 and CDR2 (germline): SGHRS, YFSETQ. This CDR3 is built from 19 residues.

V is TRBV3-1 (or the pseudogene TRBV3-2) and J is TRBJ1-5; D is perhaps TRBD1 (5 bases). The CDR3 runs 14 residues. Germline V CDR1 and CDR2: LGHDT, YNNKEL (reference sequence). Trimming cost V 3 bases and J 4 bases, with 10 bases left between them. DNA for the CDR3: TGTGCCAGCAGCCAGAACGGGGCTAATCAGCCCCAGCATTTT. Translation: CASSQNGANQPQHF.